What follows are 2 T cell receptor beta chains derived from one specimen sequenced in a study of T cells in Graves' hyperthyroidism and ophthalmopathy. TCR beta CDR3 sequences were amplified from RNA transcripts. HTBI primers were employed in a first-round RT-PCR of the TCR CDR3. TCRdb independently ran MiXCR on the multiplex PCR reads; one entry per CDR3 protein. Here the sample spans around 340,000 distinct CDR3 sequences, about 15% being singletons. Sequencing used blood. The receptors here all came from a woman younger than 45 with Graves' hyperthyroidism.

The J gene is TRBJ2-5, the V gene TRBV7-7; D possibly uses TRBD1 or TRBD2 (5 bases each). This CDR3 is 13 amino acids long. Germline CDR1 is SSHAT and CDR2 is FNYEAQ (reference sequence). DNA of the CDR3: TGTGCAATCCCTAATCAGGGCGGGGAGACCCAGTACTTC. Amino acids: CAIPNQGGETQYF.

Ten or more counts support this clonotype. V gene TRBV7-9 combines with J gene TRBJ2-1, with 8 positions matching TRBD2. The CDR3 runs to 15 residues. V shed 5 bases and J 7 bases; nucleotides not matched to a gene: 10. In germline, CDR1 is SEHNR, CDR2 FQNEAQ (reference sequence). CDR3 amino acids: CASSQRAGGGNEQFF. CDR3 DNA: TGTGCCAGCAGCCAGAGGGCGGGAGGAGGGAATGAGCAGTTCTTC.